This entry describes one TCR beta chain. Sequencing used immunoSEQ multiplex PCR; TCRdb keeps in-frame clones, though not all of them. The repertoire holds fewer than 65,000 clones, with 84% as singletons. This sample was included in a study of OX40 agonist ivuxolimab in advanced cancers. Looked up from germline, CDR1 is SGHRS and CDR2 is YFSETQ. Trimming removed 3 bases from V and 7 bases from J; junction bases left unmatched: 13. The CDR3 runs to 16 residues. Sequencing was performed on CD4+ or CD8+ T cells sorted from blood, taken in a trial of the OX40 agonist ivuxolimab. The clonotype comes from an adult with an advanced solid tumor such as melanoma, head and neck, liver or kidney cancer. This rearrangement joins TRBV5-1 to TRBJ2-5; 9 nucleotides line up with TRBD2. DNA of the CDR3: TGCGCCAGCAGCTCAAATATAGCGGGGGCCGGGGGGACCCAGTACTTC. Translation: CASSSNIAGAGGTQYF.